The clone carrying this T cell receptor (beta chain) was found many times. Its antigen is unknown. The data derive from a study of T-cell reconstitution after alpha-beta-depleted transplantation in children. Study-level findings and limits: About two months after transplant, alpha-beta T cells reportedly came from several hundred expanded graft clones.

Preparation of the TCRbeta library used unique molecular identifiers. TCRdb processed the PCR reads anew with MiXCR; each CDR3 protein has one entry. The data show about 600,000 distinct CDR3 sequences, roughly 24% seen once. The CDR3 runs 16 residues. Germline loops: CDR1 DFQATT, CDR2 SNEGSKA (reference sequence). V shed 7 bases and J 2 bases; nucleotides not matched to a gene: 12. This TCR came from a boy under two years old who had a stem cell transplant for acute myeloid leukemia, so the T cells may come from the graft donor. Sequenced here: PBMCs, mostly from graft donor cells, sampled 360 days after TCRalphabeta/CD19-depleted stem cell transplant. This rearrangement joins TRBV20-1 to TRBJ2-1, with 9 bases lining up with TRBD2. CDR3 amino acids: CSVASGGPTAYNEQFF. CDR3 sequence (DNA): TGCAGTGTTGCGAGCGGGGGGCCTACGGCCTACAATGAGCAGTTCTTC.